This TCR beta chain was recovered during a study of T cells expressing NK-cell markers. Findings and caveats of the study: As a fraction of CD8+ T cells, dominant NKG2C+ clonotypes reached about 1.0-7.5% in six donors. Questions lingered over whether expanded NKG2C+ T cell clones were HCMV-specific.

In the case of this clonotype: Its antigen is unknown.

As the method of synthesis, 5'RACE template switching with UMIs yielded TCR beta cDNA. TCRdb re-called the 5' RACE reads, yielding one record per CDR3 amino acid sequence without DNA. This listing includes roughly 420,000 distinct CDR3 sequences. The CDR3 has 16 residues. Per germline, CDR1 SGHRS and CDR2 YFSETQ. This clonotype was sampled from a woman between 18 and 70 years old in good health. The rearrangement joins TRBV5-1 to TRBJ2-7; TCRdb indicates TRBD1, and absent DNA this call remains unverified. Sequencing was carried out using blood T cells: a sorted CD56 or NKG2C T cell subset, CD4+ or CD8+ T cells, or bulk PBMC T cells (not recorded which). The CDR3 loop is CASSYFPGTEHDEQYF.